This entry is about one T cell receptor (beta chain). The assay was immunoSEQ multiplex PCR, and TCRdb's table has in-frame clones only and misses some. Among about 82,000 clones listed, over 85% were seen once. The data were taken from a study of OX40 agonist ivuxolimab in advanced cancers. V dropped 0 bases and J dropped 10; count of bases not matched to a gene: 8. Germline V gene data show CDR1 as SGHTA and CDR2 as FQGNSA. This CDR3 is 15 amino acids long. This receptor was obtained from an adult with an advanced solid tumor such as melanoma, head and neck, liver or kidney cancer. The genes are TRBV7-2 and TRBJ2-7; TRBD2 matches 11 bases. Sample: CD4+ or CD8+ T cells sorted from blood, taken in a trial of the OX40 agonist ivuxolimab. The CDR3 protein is CASSLAQDSGRAQYF. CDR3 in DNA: TGTGCCAGCAGCTTAGCGCAGGATAGCGGGAGGGCACAGTACTTC.